This T cell receptor (beta chain) came from a study of T-cell memory formation after mild COVID-19. V lost 3 bases to trimming and J lost 6 bases, with 11 bases between them. This CDR3 has 14 amino acids. The germline V gene encodes CDR1 SGHTA and CDR2 FQGNSA. TCRdb reprocessed the 5' RACE reads with MiXCR, giving one entry per CDR3 protein. The repertoire has just over 400,000 distinct CDR3 sequences, 23% of them found once; the top ten carry around 14%. The material sequenced was PBMCs or a T cell subset sorted from them (not recorded which). This TCR came from an adult woman who had mild COVID-19 (a few samples of this study predate the infection). Cell type and time point are not known. The chain links TRBV7-2 to TRBJ2-2; D gene ambiguous. Written as DNA, the CDR3 is TGTGCCAGCAGCTTGAATAGCCTCGCCGGGGAGCTGTTTTTT. This sequence encodes CASSLNSLAGELFF.